One sample yielded the 17 T cell receptor beta chains listed below, sequenced in a study of blood T cells in healthy people across ages (dated by TCRdb to the mid-2010s). Library creation used 5' RACE. The second PCR ran for roughly 7 to 11 cycles and used a J-beta primer mix along with a sample-barcoded 5' primer. TCRdb's own reprocessing of the public reads used fastp at Q25 and MiXCR and kept productive beta chains. Under each unique CDR3 protein, matching rows form one entry showing the most common genes and DNA. The sample contains approximately 1,700,000 distinct CDR3 sequences, 35% to 50% of them found a single time. The ten largest clonotypes hold 23% of the sample. Specimen: blood. These receptors all stem from a human donor in good health.

The V call is TRBV9, the J call TRBJ2-1, with D perhaps TRBD1 or TRBD2 (5 bases each). Trimming removed 0 bases at V and 4 bases at J, with 14 bases between. This CDR3 region has 16 residues. CDR1 is SGDLS, CDR2 YYNGEE, per germline. In DNA, the CDR3 is TGTGCCAGCAGCGTAGACGGGACCAGAATTTACAATGAGCAGTTCTTC. Residues: CASSVDGTRIYNEQFF.

About this clonotype: Germline is not matched at one junction end, which may reflect a read error. The chain is built from TRBV7-3 and TRBJ1-5; perhaps TRBD1 as D (5 bases). The CDR3 is made up of 15 amino acids. Germline CDR1 SGHTA, CDR2 FQGTGA. CDR3: CASSLKGLGDQPQHF. CDR3 DNA: TGTGCCAGCAGCTTAAAGGGCCTGGGGGATCAGCCTCAGCATTTT.

V and J are TRBV5-1 and TRBJ2-3, with D perhaps TRBD2 (5 bases). The CDR3 length is 17 residues. Germline CDR1 and CDR2: SGHRS and YFSETQ. V lost 5 bases, J lost 0 bases, and 19 bases lay in between. The CDR3 region is CASSSIFIGLSTDTQYF. CDR3 sequence (DNA): TGCGCCAGCAGTTCTATTTTCATAGGACTCAGCACAGATACGCAGTATTTT.

The chain links TRBV5-1 to TRBJ2-1; a weak D match, TRBD1 (5 bases). V lost 5 bases and J lost 5, with 11 bases in between. CDR1 and CDR2 (germline): SGHRS, YFSETQ. CDR3 length: 13 amino acids. The CDR3 loop is CASSFQDNNEQFF. CDR3 DNA sequence: TGCGCCAGCAGTTTTCAGGACAACAATGAGCAGTTCTTC.

The V gene is TRBV10-3, the J gene TRBJ1-2; D is uncertain. The CDR3 covers 15 residues. The V and J ends lost 3 bases and 7 bases respectively, with 18 bases between them. The germline CDR1 and CDR2 sequences are ENHRY and SYGVKD. The CDR3 sequence is CAISDLTTLLSGYTF. The CDR3 DNA sequence: TGTGCCATCAGTGACTTGACAACCCTACTTTCTGGCTACACCTTC.

This clonotype came up a few times. The chain joins TRBV18 to TRBJ2-7; D may be TRBD2 (6 bases). This CDR3 has 14 residues. Germline V lookup: CDR1 KGHSH, CDR2 LQKENI. The ends were cut back, 2 bases at V and 4 bases at J, with 12 bases in the middle. The CDR3 is CASSPTGLLYEQYF. CDR3 DNA sequence: TGTGCCAGCTCACCAACGGGACTCTTGTACGAGCAGTACTTC.

This clonotype was found a few times. The rearrangement joins TRBV6-5 to TRBJ2-1; 12 positions match TRBD2. With V trimmed by 8 bases and J by 7 bases, 9 bases remained unmatched. The CDR3 runs 15 residues. Germline loops: CDR1 MNHEY, CDR2 SVGAGI. CDR3 nucleotide sequence: TGTGCCAGCTCTGCTAGCGGGGGGGTGAGAAATGAGCAGTTCTTC. As protein: CASSASGGVRNEQFF.

This clonotype showed up just a few times. The chain links TRBV20-1 to TRBJ2-3, with 7 bases identical to TRBD2. The CDR3 is 16 amino acids. The germline CDR1 and CDR2 sequences are DFQATT and SNEGSKA (reference sequence). V was clipped by 2 bases and J by 2 bases; unmatched bases: 10. The CDR3 loop reads CSARRLWERDTDTQYF. The CDR3, as DNA: TGCAGTGCTAGAAGACTATGGGAGCGGGACACAGATACGCAGTATTTT.

This rearrangement joins TRBV28 to TRBJ1-5, with unresolved D. Germline CDR1 reads MDHEN; CDR2 reads SYDVKM. The CDR3 loop spans 15 amino acids. V was shortened by 3 bases and J by 2 bases, with 11 bases between the two germline ends. The CDR3 DNA is TGTGCCAGCAGTTTTCCGATGGGCGGCAATCAGCCCCAGCATTTT. Translating it yields CASSFPMGGNQPQHF.

The chain joins TRBV3-1 to TRBJ2-2, with no clear D. The length of the CDR3 is 12 residues. Germline V gene lookup returns CDR1 LGHDT and CDR2 YNNKEL (reference sequence). V lost 2 bases to trimming and J lost 6 bases, with 4 bases between them. In DNA, the CDR3 is TGTGCCAGCAGCCAAAGGGCCGGGGAGCTGTTTTTT. Amino acid sequence: CASSQRAGELFF.

V gene TRBV6-2 or TRBV6-3 combines with J gene TRBJ2-7, with D possibly being TRBD1 (5 bases). V lost 2 bases and J lost 2, with 13 bases in between. The germline V gene encodes CDR1 MNHEY and CDR2 SVGEGT. This CDR3 is built from 15 residues. The DNA for the CDR3 is TGTGCCAGCAGTTACAGCTCCAGGGCGACCTACGAGCAGTACTTC. Translation gives CASSYSSRATYEQYF.

The chain is built from TRBV5-5 and TRBJ1-2; 7 nucleotides line up with TRBD1. This CDR3 contains 16 residues. Germline V lookup: CDR1 SGHKS, CDR2 YYEKEE (reference sequence). J was trimmed by 8 bases and V by 3 bases; bases with no gene match: 16. The DNA of the CDR3 is TGTGCCAGCAGCTCTGCACAGGGGATCGTAAGTGTCGGCTACACCTTC. Translated: CASSSAQGIVSVGYTF.

The rearrangement uses TRBV29-1 and TRBJ2-5; 11 bases line up with TRBD2. The end of the DNA fits TRBJ2-7 better, so the J call may be wrong. The CDR3 consists of 16 residues. Germline V gives CDR1 SQVTM, CDR2 ANQGSEA. The CDR3 sequence is CSVEASLAGGRYEQYF. The CDR3 coding sequence is TGCAGCGTTGAAGCATCCCTAGCGGGGGGAAGATACGAGCAGTACTTC.

The chain recombines TRBV5-8 with TRBJ2-1; D gene unclear. V was clipped by 3 bases and J by 10 bases, with 14 bases between them. Germline CDR1 SGHTS, CDR2 YDEGEE. The CDR3 has 13 amino acids. CDR3 protein: CASSSLRPAEQFF. The CDR3, as DNA: TGTGCCAGCAGCTCACTACGCCCGGCAGAGCAGTTCTTC. The variable domain in full, with the rest retrieved from reference TRBV5-8 and TRBJ2-1, is EAGVTQSPTHLIKTRGQQATLRCSPISGHTSVYWYQQALGLGLQFLLWYDEGEERNRGNFPPRFSGRQFPNYSSELNVNALELEDSALYLCASSSLRPAEQFFGPGTRLTVL.

This clonotype has more than one count but fewer than ten. The genes are TRBV10-3 and TRBJ2-7, with TRBD2 as a possible D gene (5 bases). Germline CDR1 reads ENHRY; CDR2 reads SYGVKD. The CDR3 spans 15 residues. Trimming cost V 10 bases and J 2 bases, with 21 bases left between them. CDR3 in amino acids: CATTEARDLPYEQYF. The CDR3, as DNA: TGTGCCACCACGGAAGCCCGGGATTTACCCTACGAGCAGTACTTC.

DNA of the CDR3: TGCGCCAGCAGCTTGGTAGGGGGAAGGAACAATGAGCAGTTCTTC. Translating it yields CASSLVGGRNNEQFF. V gene TRBV5-1 combines with J gene TRBJ2-1, with D tentatively TRBD1 (6 bases). V dropped 0 bases and J dropped 5 bases, with 12 bases sitting between them. From germline, CDR1 is SGHRS and CDR2 YFSETQ. The length of the CDR3 is 15 residues.

This clonotype was counted a few times. The chain is built from TRBV9 and TRBJ2-5; no firm D call. Germline CDR1 SGDLS, CDR2 YYNGEE. The CDR3 sequence is 13 residues long. Trimming removed 0 bases from V and 5 bases from J, with 8 bases in between. CDR3 sequence reads: CASSVGSSETQYF. Here the CDR3 DNA reads TGTGCCAGCAGCGTAGGATCTTCGGAGACCCAGTACTTC.